The 24 T cell receptor beta chains below come from one sample, sequenced in a study of T cell responses to AZD1222 COVID-19 vaccine. TCRdb's table, derived via immunoSEQ multiplex PCR, lists solely in-frame clones and lacks some. Here the sample spans some 130,000 clones, approximately 90% being singletons. Here the sequenced sample was peripheral blood, taken on day 0 of AZD1222 vaccination. Every receptor here comes from an adult in good health.

The chain joins TRBV7-9 to TRBJ1-5; 10 bases align to TRBD1. V shed 5 bases and J 4 bases; nucleotides not matched to a gene: 8. Germline V gives CDR1 SEHNR, CDR2 FQNEAQ (reference sequence). The CDR3 totals 16 residues. The CDR3 DNA reads TGTGCCAGCAGCCTGACAGGGGGCGAGGCGAATCAGCCCCAGCATTTT. Translating it yields CASSLTGGEANQPQHF.

The rearrangement uses TRBV5-4 and TRBJ1-2; 8 bases are shared with TRBD1. Unmatched junction bases numbered 13, after V lost 4 bases and J lost 2 bases. Germline values: CDR1 SGHNT, CDR2 YYREEE (reference sequence). The CDR3 length is 17 residues. CDR3 in amino acids: CASSLFSPGGWNYGYTF. The CDR3 DNA reads TGTGCCAGCAGCCTATTTAGCCCAGGGGGCTGGAACTATGGCTACACCTTC.

This sequence joins TRBV9 and TRBJ2-1; D possibly uses TRBD1 or TRBD2 (6 bases each). The CDR3 sequence is 15 residues long. V lost 0 bases, J lost 9 bases, and 16 bases lay in between. The germline V gene has CDR1 SGDLS and CDR2 YYNGEE. CDR3 nucleotide sequence: TGTGCCAGCAGCGTAGGGGGGGCCTTACAAGGTGAGCAGTTCTTC. This encodes CASSVGGALQGEQFF. The full variable domain, its missing parts supplied by reference TRBV9 and TRBJ2-1, is DSGVTQTPKHLITATGQRVTLRCSPRSGDLSVYWYQQSLDQGLQFLIQYYNGEERAKGNILERFSAQQFPDLHSELNLSSLELGDSALYFCASSVGGALQGEQFFGPGTRLTVL.

This clone has just one count. The chain is built from TRBV3-1 (or the pseudogene TRBV3-2) and TRBJ2-7, with 9 nucleotides matching TRBD1. The CDR3 is 15 residues long. Trimming cost V 4 bases and J 4 bases; bases outside gene matches: 8. CDR1 and CDR2 (germline): LGHDT, YNNKEL (reference sequence). The CDR3 region is CASSPEWDRVYEQYF. CDR3 DNA sequence: TGTGCCAGCAGCCCAGAGTGGGACAGGGTTTACGAGCAGTACTTC.

The V and J genes are TRBV5-4 and TRBJ2-7, with D possibly matching TRBD1 (5 bases). The germline CDR1 and CDR2 sequences are SGHNT and YYREEE (reference sequence). CDR3 size: 15 residues. Trimming left V 4 bases short and J 2 bases short, with 16 bases between. CDR3 coding DNA: TGTGCCAGCAGCCCTGAGACAGCCAATGCCTACGAGCAGTACTTC. The encoded protein is CASSPETANAYEQYF.

This clone was observed a single time. This chain uses TRBV7-9 with TRBJ1-6; 10 bases are shared with TRBD1. Per germline, CDR1 SEHNR and CDR2 FQNEAQ (reference sequence). The CDR3 contains 16 residues. V was pared by 0 bases and J by 8 bases, with 4 bases of the junction left unmatched. CDR3 loop: CASSLASGTGDSPLHF. CDR3 nucleotide sequence: TGTGCCAGCAGCTTAGCCTCCGGGACAGGGGATTCACCCCTCCACTTT.

The sample holds one count of this clone. The chain uses TRBV24-1 and TRBJ1-2, with D uncertain. Trimming removed 5 bases from V and 4 bases from J, with 13 bases in between. Germline V gene lookup returns CDR1 KGHDR and CDR2 SFDVKD. This CDR3 spans 14 amino acids. The CDR3 here is CATSVAGSRYGYTF. The CDR3 nucleotides read TGTGCCACCAGTGTCGCGGGATCCCGCTATGGCTACACCTTC.

The CDR3 DNA sequence: TGCGCCAGCAGCCGGGACAGGGACACTGAAGCTTTCTTT. This encodes CASSRDRDTEAFF. The chain has TRBV4-3 and TRBJ1-1, with TRBD1 identical over 9 bases. The CDR3 extends over 13 amino acids. Germline V gene sequence: CDR1 LGHNA, CDR2 YSLEER. The V and J ends lost 4 bases and 3 bases, in that order; junction bases with no gene match: 0.

The chain has TRBV29-1 and TRBJ1-4; D unclear. The germline CDR1 and CDR2 sequences are SQVTM and ANQGSEA. Trimming stripped 4 bases from V and 8 bases from J, with 5 bases between. CDR3 length: 10 amino acids. DNA of the CDR3: TGCAGCGTTGGGATGGAAAAACTGTTTTTT. This codes for CSVGMEKLFF.

A few counts support this clone. The gene calls are TRBV27 and TRBJ1-1; D perhaps matches TRBD1 (5 bases). CDR1 is MNHEY, CDR2 SMNVEV, per germline (reference sequence). This CDR3 has 17 residues. V was shortened by 2 bases and J by 6 bases, with 22 bases between the two germline ends. CDR3 sequence reads: CASSLLVSGGEKSEAFF. The CDR3 DNA sequence: TGTGCCAGCAGTTTACTTGTGTCGGGAGGGGAGAAATCTGAAGCTTTCTTT.

The V call is TRBV5-4, the J call TRBJ2-5, with 8 positions matching TRBD1. Germline CDR1 reads SGHNT; CDR2 reads YYREEE (reference sequence). This CDR3 contains 14 residues. J gave up 4 bases and V 4 bases, and 6 bases lay outside the gene matches. The CDR3 coding sequence is TGTGCCAGCAGCCCGCAGGGGGCATCAGAGACCCAGTACTTC. Residues: CASSPQGASETQYF.

The chain has TRBV18 and TRBJ1-5, with 8 bases lining up with TRBD1. The length of the CDR3 is 15 residues. Germline-derived CDR1 and CDR2 are KGHSH and LQKENI. Germline trimming cut 4 bases from V and 7 bases from J; bases unmatched to any gene: 9. The CDR3 nucleotides are TGTGCCAGCTCACAGGGACAGGCGATTGGCCAGCCCCAGCATTTT. It translates to CASSQGQAIGQPQHF. Variable domain in full (rest from reference TRBV18 and TRBJ1-5): NAGVMQNPRHLVRRRGQEARLRCSPMKGHSHVYWYRQLPEEGLKFMVYLQKENIIDESGMPKERFSAEFPKEGPSILRIQQVVRGDSAAYFCASSQGQAIGQPQHFGDGTRLSIL.

The CDR3 is CASSLFAGLNTGELFF. The DNA for the CDR3 is TGTGCCAGCAGTTTATTTGCGGGGCTGAACACCGGGGAGCTGTTTTTT. The chain joins TRBV27 to TRBJ2-2, with D perhaps matching TRBD2 (6 bases). The CDR3 length is 16 residues. V lost 1 base to trimming and J lost 1 base, with 10 bases between them. Germline V gene sequence: CDR1 MNHEY, CDR2 SMNVEV (reference sequence).

The V call is TRBV13, the J call TRBJ1-6, with D possibly being TRBD1 (6 bases). This CDR3 has 14 amino acids. Trimming removed 5 bases from V and 4 bases from J, with 9 bases in between. Germline V CDR1 and CDR2: PRHDT, FYEKMQ (reference sequence). The CDR3 sequence: CASSLGHYNSPLHF. As DNA, the CDR3 is TGTGCCAGCAGCCTGGGACATTATAATTCACCCCTCCACTTT.

V usage is TRBV4-3 and J usage is TRBJ2-2; 9 nucleotides line up with TRBD2. This CDR3 comprises 16 residues. The V gene end was trimmed by 0 bases and the J gene end by 7 bases; junction bases not matched to a gene: 6. Germline V gene data show CDR1 as LGHNA and CDR2 as YSLEER. CDR3 in DNA: TGCGCCAGCAGCCAAGATGGCGGGGGGGCCGTCGGGGAGCTGTTTTTT. Protein product: CASSQDGGGAVGELFF.

The chain recombines TRBV19 with TRBJ1-2, with no clear D. Germline V gives CDR1 LNHDA, CDR2 SQIVND (reference sequence). The length of the CDR3 is 17 residues. The ends were cut back, 7 bases at V and 8 bases at J, with 29 bases in the middle. The chain's CDR3 is CASTHEGWGLLLSGYTF. The DNA of the CDR3 is TGTGCCAGTACTCATGAAGGGTGGGGTCTGCTGCTTAGCGGCTACACCTTC.

Details on this clone: Different DNA sequences within this sample yield the same CDR3. V usage is TRBV19 and J usage is TRBJ1-2, with D perhaps matching TRBD1 (5 bases). V was shortened by 2 bases and J by 2 bases, with 9 bases between the two germline ends. The CDR3 runs to 14 residues. Looked up from germline, CDR1 is LNHDA and CDR2 is SQIVND (reference sequence). CDR3 loop: CASSITGTNYGYTF. Here the CDR3 DNA reads TGTGCCAGTAGTATAACAGGAACAAACTATGGCTACACCTTC.

The CDR3, as DNA: TGTGCCAGCAGTGAAGCGCTCGGGGGCAGCATGGTCTATGGCTACACCTTC. It encodes CASSEALGGSMVYGYTF. J is TRBJ1-2 and V is TRBV6-1; a possible D gene is TRBD1 (6 bases). The CDR3 loop spans 17 amino acids. Trimming removed 0 bases from V and 4 bases from J, with 18 bases in between. Germline values: CDR1 MNHNS, CDR2 SASEGT.

The CDR3 protein is CASSLELSSGNTIYF. CDR3 sequence (DNA): TGTGCCAGCAGCTTAGAACTTAGCTCTGGAAACACCATATATTTT. The chain employs TRBV7-2 and TRBJ1-3; D is undetermined. Germline CDR1 is SGHTA and CDR2 is FQGNSA. V shed 1 base and J shed 0 bases, with 7 bases lying between them. The length of the CDR3 is 15 residues.

The V call is TRBV7-6, the J call TRBJ2-7, with D possibly matching TRBD1 (6 bases). Trimming pared 5 bases from V and 3 bases from J, leaving 14 bases between. CDR1 SGHVS and CDR2 FNYEAQ come from the germline V gene. The CDR3 loop spans 14 amino acids. The CDR3 coding sequence is TGTGCCAGCAGCCCCGCTCTAGGGGGCTACGAGCAGTACTTC. Amino acid sequence: CASSPALGGYEQYF.

This clone was observed a single time. This sequence joins TRBV21-1 and TRBJ1-5; TRBD1 is the table's D call and was not checked against the DNA. TRBV21-1 represents a pseudogene. The CDR3 extends over 14 amino acids. The CDR3 DNA sequence: TGTGCCAGCAGCACCCCGGACAGGGATCAGCCCCAGCATTTT. As protein: CASSTPDRDQPQHF.

V usage is TRBV3-1 (or the pseudogene TRBV3-2) and J usage is TRBJ2-2, with D unclear. Germline V gene lookup returns CDR1 LGHDT and CDR2 YNNKEL (reference sequence). V was shortened by 1 base and J by 3 bases, with 12 bases between the two germline ends. This CDR3 contains 16 residues. The CDR3, as DNA: TGTGCCAGCAGCCAAGCGCCTAGACCTTACACCGGGGAGCTGTTTTTT. It codes for CASSQAPRPYTGELFF.

CDR3 bases: TGTGCCAGCAGCTCCCGGACAGGGGGCACGGACACCTTC. Amino acid sequence: CASSSRTGGTDTF. The chain employs TRBV7-8 and TRBJ1-2; 11 bases fit TRBD1. V shed 4 bases, J shed 12 bases, and the junction held 7 bases outside the gene matches. The CDR3 covers 13 residues. Germline-derived CDR1 and CDR2 are SGHVS and FQNEAQ.

The CDR3 bases are TGCGCCAGCAGCTTGGAGGGACCTCCCCACCTCCACTTT. The encoded protein is CASSLEGPPHLHF. The V gene is TRBV5-1, the J gene TRBJ1-6; weak D call: TRBD1 (5 bases). The CDR3 runs to 13 residues. V was clipped by 0 bases and J by 15 bases, with 13 bases between them. Germline V CDR1 and CDR2: SGHRS, YFSETQ. The full variable domain, with the rest looked up from reference TRBV5-1 and TRBJ1-6, is KAGVTQTPRYLIKTRGQQVTLSCSPISGHRSVSWYQQTPGQGLQFLFEYFSETQRNKGNFPGRFSGRQFSNSRSEMNVSTLELGDSALYLCASSLEGPPHLHFGNGTRLTVT.